This TCR beta chain was sequenced in a study of blood T cell repertoires in COVID-19. Across the study: Some COVID-19 samples were acute and others convalescent; all came from the United States, Italy and Spain. The analysed material was cDNA or gDNA that came from T cells, B-cell-depleted T cells, or PBMCs.

Authors' analysis steps: It was from reference gene primer amplification that nucleated cell counts were estimated. The table came from immunoSEQ multiplex PCR; TCRdb's copy has only in-frame clones and leaves some out. The DNA gave D and trimming, while V, J and clone size come from that table. The repertoire holds some 390,000 clones, with about 91% as singletons. Germline-derived CDR1 and CDR2 are GTSNPN and SVGIG (reference sequence). Trimming shortened V by 3 bases and J by 3 bases, and 14 bases separated the two germline ends. The CDR3 is made up of 14 amino acids. Seattle patients were enrolled while actively infected and followed longitudinally. The table lists this clone with a few counts.

The chain combines TRBV30 with TRBJ1-1, with D unresolved. The clonotype comes from a woman aged 40-49 years with COVID-19, enrolled during active disease. Material: peripheral blood. CDR3 sequence: CAWSLFGGDTEAFF. The CDR3 DNA is TGTGCCTGGAGCCTTTTTGGAGGAGACACTGAAGCTTTCTTT.